This T cell receptor (beta chain) was profiled in a study of cytomegalovirus exposure and HLA in healthy donors. Clones were sequenced by immunoSEQ multiplex PCR, and TCRdb holds only the in-frame ones, with some missing. The sample consists of roughly 350,000 clones, more than 80% of them appearing once. Findings and limits, study-wide: In vitro, a few CMV-associated chains proved specific for CMV antigens.

It was the approximately 130-subject validation cohort, separate from the roughly 700-subject first cohort, to which the donors belonged. CDR1 is MNHNY, CDR2 SVGAGI, per germline (reference sequence). With V trimmed by 6 bases and J by 8 bases, 8 bases remained unmatched. The CDR3 length is 14 residues. Worth noting for this clone: Its antigen is unknown.

The material sequenced was PBMCs. The chain is built from TRBV6-6 and TRBJ2-1; 9 bases are a match to TRBD1. The receptor comes from a woman aged 18-29 years in good health and CMV-seronegative. The CDR3 DNA sequence: TGTGCCAGCAGATCCGGGACAGGGACCGATGAGCAGTTCTTC. The encoded protein is CASRSGTGTDEQFF.